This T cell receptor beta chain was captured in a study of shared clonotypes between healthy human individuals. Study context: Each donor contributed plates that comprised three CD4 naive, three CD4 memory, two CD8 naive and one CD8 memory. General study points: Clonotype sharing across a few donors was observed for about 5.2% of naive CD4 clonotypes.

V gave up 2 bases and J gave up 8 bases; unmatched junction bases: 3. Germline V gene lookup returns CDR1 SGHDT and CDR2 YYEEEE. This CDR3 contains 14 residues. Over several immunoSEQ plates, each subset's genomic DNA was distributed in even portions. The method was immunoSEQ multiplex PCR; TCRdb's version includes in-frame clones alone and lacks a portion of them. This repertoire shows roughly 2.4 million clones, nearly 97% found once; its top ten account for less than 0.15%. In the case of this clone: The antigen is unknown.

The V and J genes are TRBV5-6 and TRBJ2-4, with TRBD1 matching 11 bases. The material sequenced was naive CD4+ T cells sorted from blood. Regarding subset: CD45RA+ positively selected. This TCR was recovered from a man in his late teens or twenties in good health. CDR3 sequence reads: CASSFGQGADIQYF. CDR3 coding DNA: TGTGCCAGCAGCTTCGGACAGGGGGCCGACATTCAGTACTTC.